Sequencing of this T cell receptor beta chain was carried out in a study of human T cells and chemical hapten exposure (dated by TCRdb to about 2021). The study in broad terms: For sensitization, 2% DPC in acetone was applied to a roughly 2 cm by roughly 2 cm area of upper inner arm skin. Patch testing was done on the upper back using Finn chambers containing 0.01% DPC, and results were scored after 6 days according to International Contact Dermatitis Research Group standards. The patient cohort, mostly female, included alopecia areata with under or over 50% scalp involvement, alopecia totalis and alopecia universalis. In alopecia patients, the study followed how the peripheral blood TCR repertoire changed in vivo over primary and secondary sensitization to diphenylcyclopropenone (DPC), a hapten. For TCR sequencing, blood came from 25 to 35 alopecia patients at anywhere from one to four time points (pre-sensitization, 2, 6 and 24 weeks). Weekly therapeutic DPC doses were additionally applied to the scalp of patients throughout the roughly 24-week study period. Blood samples were taken from patients before sensitization (week 0) and at 2, 6 and about 24 weeks after DPC sensitization. The libraries were sequenced as a pool, and the TCR yield per sample differed mostly because of small variations in library volumes within the pool.

Clipping removes 3 bases from V and 4 bases from J, with 4 as the unmatched junction base count. Including cysteine and phenylalanine, the CDR3 has 15 amino acids. The retained sequence is limited to the CDR3, 45 bases, with the frame set at the first base. The germline V gene gives CDR1 as SGDLS and CDR2 as YYNGEE. Library construction relied on RACE. The sample was run on a NextSeq 500. Library preparation attached unique molecular identifiers to individual cDNA molecules for quantitative, reproducible TCR counting. For every blood RNA sample, sequencing covered both the TCR alpha and TCR beta chains. Concerning the study's data processing: A median of about 87,000 TCRs per sample was observed, with a range of roughly 20,000 to 700,000. The Decombinator software suite was used to annotate V, J and CDR3 in the TCR reads. To make PS versus PT1 abundance plots, every sample was subsampled to the same number of TCRs (28,000). TCRs were defined as expanded if absent before sensitization and observed at least eight times at the 2-week time point. TCRdb's own reprocessing of the public reads used fastp at Q25 and MiXCR and kept productive beta chains. Every entry covers one CDR3 protein and lists the most common genes and DNA from its rows. The V and J calls shown here were made by TCRdb, not taken from the authors' results. In all, the sample holds 99,000 or so distinct CDR3 sequences, and 11% of those were seen once. The ten biggest clones cover approximately 3.3% of the sample.

Points the paper makes about the study in general: Compared with pre-sensitization or healthy control sets, expanded TCRs formed significantly more large CDR3 similarity clusters, which is consistent with antigen-driven responses. The number of PT1 expanded TCRs positively correlated with patch test score, significant at thresholds 8, 16 and 32 but not 4. No change with DPC sensitization was found in the number of TCRs above 1 in 1000 frequency, and no evidence of global repertoire structure alterations was found. After repeated subsampling, the strength of the expansion versus patch-test correlation and the threshold at which it became significant changed. Because all patients had alopecia, a presumed autoimmune disease, the immune response of the patients might differ from that of healthy individuals.

According to the study, the label for this sample's time point signals: pre-sensitization, week 0. The meaning of the sample's treatment or condition label: therapeutic diphenylcyclopropenone sensitization with weekly scalp DPC. Blood at each patch-test visit was drawn before the patch test was applied. Eligible patients were aged 18 to 70, diagnosed with alopecia, deemed suitable for DPC therapy, and excluded if pregnant. Unfractionated whole blood was collected in Tempus Blood RNA tubes, and total RNA was extracted from that blood. With respect to this clonotype: The antigen this receptor binds is unknown. No quality values exist for individual bases; no much larger clone is one base distant.

The source is a woman in her sixties or seventies with alopecia areata. Some clones in this sample may be carry-over from other donors' samples. Sequenced here: whole blood, sampled in connection with sensitization to the hapten diphenylcyclopropenone (DPC). The receptor chain draws on TRBV9 and TRBJ2-2; a stretch of 9 junction bases matches TRBD1. The CDR3 reads CASSERTGVTGELFF. The bases read TGTGCCAGCAGCGAGCGGACAGGGGTCACCGGGGAGCTGTTTTTT.